These 17 T cell receptor beta chains were all obtained from the same sample, sequenced in a study of T cell responses to AZD1222 COVID-19 vaccine. Data came from immunoSEQ multiplex PCR; TCRdb stores just in-frame clones and leaves some out. The sample shows fewer than 150,000 clones, over 75% of them seen only once. Sequenced material: peripheral blood, taken on day 0 of AZD1222 vaccination. All receptors come from an adult in good health.

The CDR3 DNA follows: TGTGCCAGCAGCCAAGATTACGGCGTAGGAAACACCATATATTTT. This sequence encodes CASSQDYGVGNTIYF. The chain recombines TRBV14 with TRBJ1-3; D unclear. Trimming took 0 bases from V and 4 from J, leaving 10 bases between them. This CDR3 comprises 15 residues. Germline CDR1 reads SGHDN; CDR2 reads FVKESK.

The chain links TRBV4-1 to TRBJ1-3; TRBD1 matches 7 bases. The germline V gene has CDR1 MGHRA and CDR2 YSYEKL. V was pared by 0 bases and J by 7 bases, with 12 bases of the junction left unmatched. The CDR3 contains 17 residues. CDR3 loop: CASSQDVRGGQMNTIYF. CDR3 bases: TGCGCCAGCAGCCAAGATGTCCGAGGGGGACAGATGAACACCATATATTTT.

The rearrangement joins TRBV7-9 to TRBJ1-2, with 8 bases lining up with TRBD1. Germline-derived CDR1 and CDR2 are SEHNR and FQNEAQ (reference sequence). This CDR3 comprises 15 residues. Trimming took 2 bases from V and 2 from J; bases not matched to a gene: 4. As DNA, the CDR3 is TGTGCCAGCAGCTTAATGACAGGGGAAAACTATGGCTACACCTTC. Translation gives CASSLMTGENYGYTF.

This rearrangement joins TRBV23-1 to TRBJ2-5; 7 bases are shared with TRBD2. TRBV23-1 is filed as an ORF, its function uncertain. The CDR3 covers 18 residues. Unmatched junction bases numbered 13, after V lost 3 bases and J lost 0 bases. This chain's CDR3 is CASSHPRGRDFYQETQYF. CDR3 nucleotide sequence: TGCGCCAGCAGTCACCCCCGGGGGAGGGACTTCTACCAAGAGACCCAGTACTTC.

The J gene is TRBJ1-1, the V gene TRBV11-3, with D tentatively TRBD1 (5 bases). The V end was cut by 0 bases, the J end by 1 base, with 15 bases between. In germline, CDR1 is SGHNT, CDR2 YENEEA. The CDR3 covers 17 residues. CDR3: CASSLDFWGRENTEAFF. In nucleotides, the CDR3 is TGTGCCAGCAGCTTAGACTTCTGGGGCAGAGAGAACACTGAAGCTTTCTTT. Full variable domain (outside the CDR3, taken from reference TRBV11-3 and TRBJ1-1): EAGVVQSPRYKIIEKKQPVAFWCNPISGHNTLYWYLQNLGQGPELLIRYENEEAVDDSQLPKDRFSAERLKGVDSTLKIQPAELGDSAVYLCASSLDFWGRENTEAFFGQGTRLTVV.

This chain uses TRBV7-9 with TRBJ2-3; no clear D. Trimming left V 5 bases short and J 0 bases short, with 12 bases between. The length of the CDR3 is 15 residues. Looked up from germline, CDR1 is SEHNR and CDR2 is FQNEAQ (reference sequence). CDR3 sequence reads: CASSPLDGSTDTQYF. CDR3 sequence (DNA): TGTGCCAGCAGCCCACTCGACGGCAGCACAGATACGCAGTATTTT.

J is TRBJ2-2 and V is TRBV9; TRBD2 agrees at 11 bases. Germline trimming cut 2 bases from V and 4 bases from J; bases unmatched to any gene: 13. In germline, CDR1 is SGDLS, CDR2 YYNGEE. CDR3 length: 19 residues. CDR3: CASSVGTSGRWRGTGELFF. The CDR3 DNA is TGTGCCAGCAGCGTGGGAACTAGCGGGAGATGGCGCGGCACCGGGGAGCTGTTTTTT.

The chain uses TRBV7-9 and TRBJ1-3; D not resolved. V was cut by 0 bases and J by 0 bases, with 3 bases left in between. This CDR3 comprises 14 residues. The germline gives CDR1 SEHNR, CDR2 FQNEAQ (reference sequence). The CDR3 nucleotides read TGTGCCAGCAGCTTAGCGGTCTCTGGAAACACCATATATTTT. Translation gives CASSLAVSGNTIYF.

CDR3 sequence (DNA): TGTGCCATCAGTGAGTTTGGAGGGCGAGGCTACACCTTC. Protein: CAISEFGGRGYTF. The rearrangement joins TRBV10-3 to TRBJ1-2; D gene uncertain. The V and J ends lost 1 base and 8 bases respectively, with 11 bases between them. The CDR3 sequence is 13 residues long. CDR1 ENHRY and CDR2 SYGVKD come from the germline V gene.

The V gene is TRBV24-1, the J gene TRBJ2-5, with D tentatively TRBD1 (6 bases). Trimming took off 2 bases at V and 2 bases at J, with 11 bases between the two ends. The CDR3 consists of 15 residues. Germline values: CDR1 KGHDR, CDR2 SFDVKD. CDR3 in amino acids: CATSDSGQLQETQYF. In DNA, the CDR3 is TGTGCCACCAGTGATTCTGGACAGCTTCAAGAGACCCAGTACTTC.

J is TRBJ2-1 and V is TRBV5-6; D is unresolved. Germline CDR1 is SGHDT and CDR2 is YYEEEE. V lost 0 bases to trimming and J lost 15 bases, with 16 bases between them. CDR3 length: 13 amino acids. CDR3 in DNA: TGTGCCAGCAGCTTGGGCTCCTCGGTTTCGGGGTTCTTC. Translating it yields CASSLGSSVSGFF.

The CDR3 spells CASSQDFRGGLKTQYF. The CDR3 bases are TGTGCCAGCAGCCAAGACTTCCGGGGGGGCTTGAAGACCCAGTACTTC. This chain uses TRBV4-2 with TRBJ2-5, with 8 bases aligning to TRBD2. After removal of 0 bases from V and 6 bases from J, the junction contained 9 bases not matched to a gene. Per germline, CDR1 LGHNA and CDR2 YNFKEQ. CDR3 length equals 16 residues.

This chain joins TRBV15 and TRBJ2-7, with D uncertain. Germline V gene lookup returns CDR1 LNHNV and CDR2 YYDKDF (reference sequence). The CDR3 runs to 16 residues. V lost 0 bases to trimming and J lost 1 base, with 13 bases between them. CDR3 bases: TGTGCCACCAGCAGAGATTATGGCAGTGGGTCCTACGAGCAGTACTTC. Amino acid sequence: CATSRDYGSGSYEQYF.

The J gene is TRBJ1-3, the V gene TRBV5-4; no reliable D call. The CDR3 is made up of 15 amino acids. V shed 2 bases and J shed 3 bases, with 12 bases lying between them. In germline, CDR1 is SGHNT, CDR2 YYREEE (reference sequence). CDR3 nucleotides: TGTGCCAGCAGCTTAACAGCCGGATATGGAAACACCATATATTTT. As protein: CASSLTAGYGNTIYF.

The gene calls are TRBV6-5 and TRBJ1-6; possibly TRBD1 for D (6 bases). Germline loops: CDR1 MNHEY, CDR2 SVGAGI. Trimming took off 7 bases at V and 12 bases at J, with 22 bases between the two ends. CDR3 length equals 15 residues. The CDR3 DNA is TGTGCCAGCACCCCGGCGGGGGGCCGCCGCTTACCCCTCCACTTT. Translating it yields CASTPAGGRRLPLHF.

This clone was found once. CDR3 nucleotides: TGTGCCAGCAGCTTAGATTTGTGGAGGGGAGCTTTCTTT. Protein: CASSLDLWRGAFF. The chain has TRBV11-1 and TRBJ1-1, with D possibly TRBD1 on 5 matching bases. The CDR3 consists of 13 residues. Germline lookup yields CDR1 SGHAT and CDR2 FQDESV (reference sequence). Trimming stripped 1 base from V and 10 bases from J, with 13 bases between.

This chain connects TRBV5-6 to TRBJ1-2, with D uncertain. V lost 0 bases and J lost 0, with 9 bases in between. Germline assignment: CDR1 SGHDT and CDR2 YYEEEE. The CDR3 has 15 amino acids. CDR3 DNA: TGTGCCAGCAGCTTGGTACGGGGAGCTAACTATGGCTACACCTTC. Translating it yields CASSLVRGANYGYTF.